This passage covers 12 T cell receptor beta chains from one sample sequenced in a study of blood T cell repertoires in COVID-19. Measured with immunoSEQ multiplex PCR; TCRdb has only the in-frame clones, and not every one. The sample contains 110,000 to 150,000 clones, around nine tenths of which appear only once. The sequencing input was peripheral blood. The receptors were sampled from a woman aged 50 to 60 with acute or convalescent COVID-19.

The J gene is TRBJ2-2, the V gene TRBV4-1, with TRBD2 matching 11 bases. Germline CDR1 and CDR2: MGHRA and YSYEKL. This CDR3 contains 18 residues. The V segment lost 3 bases and the J segment 7 bases; nucleotides outside the gene matches: 13. CDR3 amino acids: CASSQETSGGFLGGELFF. The DNA for the CDR3 is TGCGCCAGCAGCCAGGAAACTAGCGGGGGATTCCTTGGCGGGGAGCTGTTTTTT.

This clone was counted a few times. The gene calls are TRBV18 and TRBJ2-7; 8 bases align to TRBD1. Trimming took 0 bases from V and 3 from J; bases not matched to a gene: 4. The CDR3 length is 15 residues. Germline loops: CDR1 KGHSH, CDR2 LQKENI. CDR3 sequence (DNA): TGTGCCAGCTCACCACCGACAGGGGAGTACTACGAGCAGTACTTC. This sequence encodes CASSPPTGEYYEQYF.

The V gene is TRBV3-1 (or the pseudogene TRBV3-2), the J gene TRBJ2-3; TRBD2 might be the D (6 bases). Germline CDR1 reads LGHDT; CDR2 reads YNNKEL (reference sequence). CDR3 length: 15 residues. V was pared by 4 bases and J by 2 bases, with 13 bases between. The CDR3 protein is CASSRERAITDTQYF. The CDR3 DNA reads TGTGCCAGCAGCCGGGAGCGGGCGATCACAGATACGCAGTATTTT.

The rearrangement links TRBV9 to TRBJ2-3, with TRBD2 matching over 10 bases. CDR3 size: 18 residues. The ends lost 0 bases at V and 2 bases at J; junction bases unmatched: 9. The germline gives CDR1 SGDLS, CDR2 YYNGEE. In DNA, the CDR3 is TGTGCCAGCAGCGTAGGAGCGGGAGGGTCGTTCTCCACAGATACGCAGTATTTT. Its translation: CASSVGAGGSFSTDTQYF. The variable domain in full, completed from reference TRBV9 and TRBJ2-3, reads DSGVTQTPKHLITATGQRVTLRCSPRSGDLSVYWYQQSLDQGLQFLIQYYNGEERAKGNILERFSAQQFPDLHSELNLSSLELGDSALYFCASSVGAGGSFSTDTQYFGPGTRLTVL.

V usage is TRBV10-3 and J usage is TRBJ2-1; a possible D gene is TRBD1 (6 bases). The CDR3 is 13 residues long. Trimming took off 6 bases at V and 0 bases at J, with 6 bases between the two ends. Germline CDR1 is ENHRY and CDR2 is SYGVKD. The CDR3 sequence is CAISRGSYNEQFF. The CDR3 DNA reads TGTGCCATCAGCAGGGGCTCCTACAATGAGCAGTTCTTC.

V usage is TRBV6-5 and J usage is TRBJ2-5, with D possibly matching TRBD2 (5 bases). The germline V gene encodes CDR1 MNHEY and CDR2 SVGAGI. V lost 6 bases, J lost 2 bases, and 13 bases lay in between. This CDR3 region has 14 residues. The CDR3 region has the DNA TGTGCCAGCAGCCCAGGCGGGCTTCAAGAGACCCAGTACTTC. Translated, it gives CASSPGGLQETQYF.

The chain recombines TRBV6-5 with TRBJ1-4; 8 bases fit TRBD1. The V and J ends lost 5 bases and 6 bases, in that order; junction bases with no gene match: 5. Germline assignment: CDR1 MNHEY and CDR2 SVGAGI. This CDR3 contains 14 residues. CDR3 protein: CASSRTGRDEKLFF. The CDR3 DNA is TGTGCCAGCAGTCGGACAGGGCGGGATGAAAAACTGTTTTTT.

The J gene is TRBJ1-6, the V gene TRBV28, with D maybe TRBD1 (6 bases). CDR3 length: 14 amino acids. CDR1 is MDHEN, CDR2 SYDVKM, per germline. With 5 bases removed from V and 7 bases from J, the gap between germline ends came to 12 bases. CDR3 nucleotide sequence: TGTGCCAGCAGTCACAGGGTACAAAATTCACCCCTCCACTTT. This gives the protein CASSHRVQNSPLHF.

This sequence joins TRBV27 and TRBJ1-2; 9 bases fit TRBD1. This CDR3 contains 14 residues. Germline V CDR1 and CDR2: MNHEY, SMNVEV (reference sequence). Trimming removed 5 bases from V and 8 bases from J; junction bases left unmatched: 9. The CDR3 reads CASSVGTGSWGYTF. The CDR3 coding sequence is TGTGCCAGCAGTGTAGGGACAGGGTCGTGGGGCTACACCTTC.

The chain is built from TRBV5-6 and TRBJ1-5; D not certain. The CDR3 loop spans 13 amino acids. The V end was cut by 0 bases, the J end by 5 bases, with 6 bases between. The V gene's germline CDR1 is SGHDT and CDR2 YYEEEE. The DNA of the CDR3 is TGTGCCAGCAGCTTGGGCGGGTATCAGCCCCAGCATTTT. This codes for CASSLGGYQPQHF.

This chain links TRBV11-2 with TRBJ1-5; D call uncertain. The germline V gene has CDR1 SGHAT and CDR2 FQNNGV. V was pared by 5 bases and J by 6 bases, with 11 bases between. The CDR3 contains 13 residues. The CDR3, as DNA: TGTGCCAGCAGCCCGGGAGGGCCTCAGCCCCAGCATTTT. This sequence encodes CASSPGGPQPQHF.

This sequence joins TRBV27 and TRBJ1-2; no clear D. The CDR3 is 14 residues long. Germline CDR1 MNHEY, CDR2 SMNVEV (reference sequence). V lost 0 bases to trimming and J lost 1 base, with 6 bases between them. In nucleotides, the CDR3 is TGTGCCAGCAGTTTATCCTCGGTTAACTATGGCTACACCTTC. Amino acids: CASSLSSVNYGYTF.